Listed here are 32 T cell receptor beta chains from one sample, sequenced in a study of vaccination and CD4 T cells after COVID-19. Treatment specified: approximately 10-day PBMC culture with coronavirus spike peptide pools or control peptides (ViraFEST assay). An Oncomine TCR Beta short-read assay was used to sequence the DNA from cultured CD4+ T cells. TCRdb passed the PCR reads through MiXCR, listing each CDR3 protein once. The table shows some 10,000 distinct CDR3 sequences, with over 50% occurring only once. Their target antigens are unknown. The material sequenced was CD4+ T cells from blood, cultured in vitro. Receptors originate from a human donor who had recovered from COVID-19.

The J gene is TRBJ1-5, the V gene TRBV2, with TRBD1 matching over 8 bases. The CDR3 has 15 amino acids. The trim removed 6 bases at V and 9 bases at J, leaving 13 bases unmatched. CDR1 and CDR2 (germline): SNHLY, FYNNEI. The CDR3 sequence: CASSESTGEGRPQHF. The DNA of the CDR3 is TGTGCCAGCAGCGAATCGACAGGGGAGGGTCGGCCCCAGCATTTT.

The rearrangement joins TRBV6-4 to TRBJ2-2; D is uncertain. The CDR3 extends over 14 amino acids. V was trimmed by 4 bases and J by 5 bases, leaving 11 bases between them. Germline CDR1 MRHNA, CDR2 SNTAGT. Written as DNA, the CDR3 is TGTGCCAGCAGTGCCGAGCTTTCGACCGGGGAGCTGTTTTTT. This sequence encodes CASSAELSTGELFF.

This clonotype was found a few times. The genes are TRBV19 and TRBJ2-2; 8 bases line up with TRBD1. The V gene's germline CDR1 is LNHDA and CDR2 SQIVND (reference sequence). The CDR3 contains 15 residues. V was pared by 5 bases and J by 0 bases, with 2 bases of the junction left unmatched. The CDR3 here is CASSAGQANTGELFF. The CDR3 DNA reads TGTGCCAGTAGTGCGGGACAGGCGAACACCGGGGAGCTGTTTTTT.

The chain is built from TRBV6-1 and TRBJ1-1, with a possible D match to TRBD1 (6 bases). The length of the CDR3 is 14 residues. Trimming took 7 bases from V and 7 from J, leaving 19 bases between them. In germline, CDR1 is MNHNS, CDR2 SASEGT. The CDR3 DNA is TGTGCCAGCATCAAGAGACAGGATCAGGGTGAAGCTTTCTTT. This sequence encodes CASIKRQDQGEAFF.

The chain is built from TRBV6-5 and TRBJ1-2; possible D gene TRBD1, 6 bases. Trimming cost V 2 bases and J 4 bases, with 11 bases left between them. The germline V gene encodes CDR1 MNHEY and CDR2 SVGAGI. The CDR3 loop spans 14 amino acids. The CDR3 bases are TGTGCCAGCAGTTACAAGGGGGGGGTCTATGGCTACACCTTC. Translation gives CASSYKGGVYGYTF.

A few counts support this clonotype. V usage is TRBV20-1 and J usage is TRBJ1-1; no clear D gene. The CDR3 contains 13 residues. In germline, CDR1 is DFQATT, CDR2 SNEGSKA (reference sequence). Trimming cost V 6 bases and J 0 bases, with 11 bases left between them. The CDR3 DNA follows: TGCAGTGCACCCGAAGGGTTGAACACTGAAGCTTTCTTT. The encoded protein is CSAPEGLNTEAFF.

This chain connects TRBV7-9 to TRBJ1-3; a weak D match, TRBD1 (6 bases). Germline CDR1 and CDR2: SEHNR and FQNEAQ (reference sequence). This CDR3 spans 16 amino acids. Trimming removed 2 bases at V and 0 bases at J, with 11 bases between. CDR3 DNA sequence: TGTGCCAGCAGCTTATACAGGGAACACTCTGGAAACACCATATATTTT. Protein: CASSLYREHSGNTIYF.

This clonotype appeared a few times. The J gene is TRBJ1-2, the V gene TRBV6-1; D is unclear. Trimming removed 2 bases at V and 7 bases at J, with 11 bases between. The CDR3 runs to 13 residues. CDR1 is MNHNS and CDR2 is SASEGT in the germline V gene. CDR3 protein: CASSESRQSGYTF. The CDR3 nucleotides are TGTGCCAGCAGTGAAAGTAGGCAGAGTGGCTACACCTTC.

This chain links TRBV4-3 with TRBJ1-2; D not certain. The V end was cut by 4 bases, the J end by 8 bases, with 17 bases between. This CDR3 comprises 14 residues. In germline, CDR1 is LGHNA, CDR2 YSLEER. The CDR3 bases are TGCGCCAGCAGCCCTAAAGTACCGGCATACGGCTACACCTTC. This translates into CASSPKVPAYGYTF.

V and J are TRBV7-6 and TRBJ2-7; D unresolved. Trimming took 2 bases from V and 7 from J, leaving 18 bases between them. The length of the CDR3 is 15 residues. Germline CDR1 reads SGHVS; CDR2 reads FNYEAQ. CDR3: CASSLNPVSLEEQYF. In DNA, the CDR3 is TGTGCCAGCAGCTTAAACCCCGTCTCCCTGGAGGAGCAGTACTTC. The full variable domain, completed using reference TRBV7-6 and TRBJ2-7, is GAGVSQSPRYKVTKRGQDVALRCDPISGHVSLYWYRQALGQGPEFLTYFNYEAQQDKSGLPNDRFSAERPEGSISTLTIQRTEQRDSAMYRCASSLNPVSLEEQYFGPGTRLTVT.

This chain joins TRBV20-1 and TRBJ1-4; D gene uncertain. This CDR3 has 15 amino acids. Germline lookup yields CDR1 DFQATT and CDR2 SNEGSKA (reference sequence). The ends were cut back, 1 base at V and 2 bases at J, with 11 bases in the middle. The CDR3 here is CSARGPSRTNEKLFF. The CDR3 DNA reads TGCAGTGCTAGAGGCCCTTCGAGGACTAATGAAAAACTGTTTTTT.

The chain uses TRBV25-1 and TRBJ1-6; no firm D call. V gave up 6 bases and J gave up 6 bases, with 9 bases separating them. Germline loops: CDR1 MGHDK, CDR2 SYGVNS. CDR3 length equals 13 residues. The CDR3 loop is CASRSGPNSPLHF. The DNA for the CDR3 is TGTGCCAGCAGATCAGGCCCTAATTCACCCCTCCACTTT. Filled out from reference TRBV25-1 and TRBJ1-6, the complete variable domain reads EADIYQTPRYLVIGTGKKITLECSQTMGHDKMYWYQQDPGMELHLIHYSYGVNSTEKGDLSSESTVSRIRTEHFPLTLESARPSHTSQYLCASRSGPNSPLHFGNGTRLTVT.

Only a few counts were recorded for this clonotype. The chain joins TRBV7-3 to TRBJ2-5; D uncertain. CDR3 length equals 14 residues. Germline V gives CDR1 SGHTA, CDR2 FQGTGA. V dropped 0 bases and J dropped 4 bases, with 9 bases sitting between them. CDR3 DNA sequence: TGTGCCAGCAGCTTAACGGCTGGTGTAGAGACCCAGTACTTC. This sequence encodes CASSLTAGVETQYF.

The J gene is TRBJ1-1, the V gene TRBV5-1; TRBD1 might be the D (5 bases). The CDR3 is 14 residues long. The germline gives CDR1 SGHRS, CDR2 YFSETQ. Trimming left V 0 bases short and J 5 bases short, with 11 bases between. The CDR3 DNA follows: TGCGCCAGCAGCTTGGAAAGTACAGGAACTGAAGCTTTCTTT. Amino acid sequence: CASSLESTGTEAFF.

The V and J genes are TRBV2 and TRBJ1-2; the D gene is possibly TRBD1 (6 bases). This CDR3 is 13 amino acids long. Trimming left V 6 bases short and J 2 bases short, with 10 bases between. The germline V gene has CDR1 SNHLY and CDR2 FYNNEI. CDR3 region: CASSPQGNYGYTF. For the CDR3, the DNA is TGTGCCAGCAGCCCTCAGGGGAACTATGGCTACACCTTC.

The V call is TRBV19, the J call TRBJ1-5, with TRBD1 matching over 7 bases. V lost 11 bases and J lost 2; bases outside the gene matches: 15. Per germline, CDR1 LNHDA and CDR2 SQIVND (reference sequence). The CDR3 has 16 amino acids. This chain's CDR3 is CAAKGAGVRGNQPQHF. CDR3 nucleotides: TGTGCCGCGAAGGGGGCAGGGGTGAGAGGCAATCAGCCCCAGCATTTT.

This clonotype appeared once. V gene TRBV29-1 combines with J gene TRBJ1-2; no clear D gene. The CDR3 extends over 14 amino acids. Per germline, CDR1 SQVTM and CDR2 ANQGSEA. V gave up 2 bases and J gave up 0 bases, with 10 bases separating them. CDR3 loop: CSVELVPPNYGYTF. CDR3 coding DNA: TGCAGCGTTGAACTCGTACCGCCTAACTATGGCTACACCTTC.

This clonotype has a single count. The chain is built from TRBV2 and TRBJ2-7; D is unresolved. The CDR3 extends over 14 amino acids. Germline V CDR1 and CDR2: SNHLY, FYNNEI. The V end lost 7 bases, the J end lost 3 bases, and 16 bases lay between the germline ends. In DNA, the CDR3 is TGTGCCAGCAACTCTTTAGGCGAGAACTACGAGCAGTACTTC. It specifies CASNSLGENYEQYF.

This sequence joins TRBV19 and TRBJ1-1; 9 positions agree with TRBD1. The CDR3 is 14 amino acids. From germline, CDR1 is LNHDA and CDR2 SQIVND (reference sequence). The ends lost 5 bases at V and 5 bases at J; junction bases unmatched: 6. Here the CDR3 DNA reads TGTGCCAGTAGTCAGGACAGGGGATGGACTGAAGCTTTCTTT. Protein product: CASSQDRGWTEAFF. Combining the CDR3 with reference TRBV19 and TRBJ1-1 gives the whole variable domain DGGITQSPKYLFRKEGQNVTLSCEQNLNHDAMYWYRQDPGQGLRLIYYSQIVNDFQKGDIAEGYSVSREKKESFPLTVTSAQKNPTAFYLCASSQDRGWTEAFFGQGTRLTVV.

This clonotype was recorded a few times. The chain combines TRBV11-2 with TRBJ2-5; D may be TRBD2 (6 bases). Germline CDR1 and CDR2: SGHAT and FQNNGV. V was pared by 4 bases and J by 8 bases, with 17 bases between. The CDR3 has 14 amino acids. The CDR3 spells CASSSDGGKHTQYF. The CDR3, as DNA: TGTGCCAGCAGCTCGGATGGCGGGAAGCATACCCAGTACTTC.

This chain joins TRBV6-4 and TRBJ2-1, with 10 bases aligning to TRBD2. CDR1 and CDR2 (germline): MRHNA, SNTAGT. The V and J ends lost 2 bases and 5 bases, in that order; junction bases with no gene match: 6. This CDR3 region has 16 residues. The CDR3: CASSDLAGEGNNEQFF. For the CDR3, the DNA is TGTGCCAGCAGTGACCTAGCGGGAGAGGGGAACAATGAGCAGTTCTTC.

The gene calls are TRBV11-3 and TRBJ2-1; D might be TRBD1 or TRBD2, each matching 7 bases. This CDR3 is built from 15 residues. V dropped 4 bases and J dropped 8 bases, with 18 bases sitting between them. Germline V CDR1 and CDR2: SGHNT, YENEEA. CDR3 loop: CASSSRQGAGDEQFF. CDR3 nucleotides: TGTGCCAGCAGCTCACGACAGGGTGCGGGGGATGAGCAGTTCTTC.

The chain carries TRBV7-9 and TRBJ2-5; D may be TRBD1 or TRBD2 (6 bases each). The CDR3 is 15 amino acids. In germline, CDR1 is SEHNR, CDR2 FQNEAQ (reference sequence). Trimming cost V 5 bases and J 5 bases, with 18 bases left between them. CDR3 loop: CASSLTGGAGETQYF. The CDR3 DNA reads TGTGCCAGCAGCCTAACCGGGGGCGCGGGTGAGACCCAGTACTTC.

Only a few counts were recorded for this clonotype. This chain uses TRBV7-8 with TRBJ1-1; D remains unclear. The CDR3 runs 14 residues. V shed 0 bases and J shed 1 base, with 6 bases lying between them. CDR1 and CDR2 (germline): SGHVS, FQNEAQ. DNA of the CDR3: TGTGCCAGCAGCTTAGCTCCCGGGAACACTGAAGCTTTCTTT. As protein: CASSLAPGNTEAFF.

The chain uses TRBV7-9 and TRBJ2-6; maybe TRBD1 (6 bases). The CDR3 is 15 amino acids. Germline assignment: CDR1 SEHNR and CDR2 FQNEAQ (reference sequence). Trimming stripped 5 bases from V and 2 bases from J, with 10 bases between. The CDR3 DNA sequence: TGTGCCAGCAGCCCGTCAGGGGCTGGGGCCAACGTCCTGACTTTC. It encodes CASSPSGAGANVLTF.

The chain has TRBV11-3 and TRBJ1-1; no reliable D call. The V and J ends lost 2 bases and 6 bases respectively, with 13 bases between them. Germline V gene sequence: CDR1 SGHNT, CDR2 YENEEA. There are 14 residues in the CDR3. The CDR3 protein is CASSLSVGSAEAFF. CDR3 nucleotides: TGTGCCAGCAGCTTATCCGTGGGTAGCGCTGAAGCTTTCTTT.

The J gene is TRBJ1-1, the V gene TRBV30; TRBD1 matches 7 bases. CDR1 and CDR2 from the germline V gene are GTSNPN and SVGIG (reference sequence). The V segment lost 6 bases and the J segment 10 bases; nucleotides outside the gene matches: 8. The CDR3 sequence is 11 residues long. CDR3: CACPTGEGAFF. DNA for the CDR3: TGTGCCTGCCCTACAGGGGAAGGAGCTTTCTTT.

This clonotype has just a few counts. The chain has TRBV20-1 and TRBJ2-5; D unresolved. CDR3 length equals 13 residues. In germline, CDR1 is DFQATT, CDR2 SNEGSKA (reference sequence). V gave up 6 bases and J gave up 5 bases, with 16 bases separating them. CDR3 DNA sequence: TGCAGTGCCACCCGGGTGGGCGGCGAGACCCAGTACTTC. Encoded protein: CSATRVGGETQYF.

V gene TRBV5-1 combines with J gene TRBJ2-5, with TRBD2 matching 11 bases. Trimming at V came to 4 bases and at J to 5 bases, leaving 7 bases not matched to a gene. The germline V gene has CDR1 SGHRS and CDR2 YFSETQ. The CDR3 contains 15 residues. The chain's CDR3 is CASSKGLAGGETQYF. The CDR3 DNA follows: TGCGCCAGCAGCAAAGGACTAGCGGGTGGGGAGACCCAGTACTTC.

The chain has TRBV5-4 and TRBJ2-3, with 14 bases lining up with TRBD2. The CDR3 spans 16 residues. Trimming at V came to 4 bases and at J to 5 bases, leaving 6 bases not matched to a gene. Germline CDR1 and CDR2: SGHNT and YYREEE (reference sequence). CDR3 DNA sequence: TGTGCCAGCAGCATGGGACTAGCGGGGGAGGTAGATACGCAGTATTTT. Its translation: CASSMGLAGEVDTQYF.

This clonotype was detected only a few times. The chain is built from TRBV19 and TRBJ2-7, with TRBD2 matching 8 bases. CDR1 and CDR2 (germline): LNHDA, SQIVND (reference sequence). The CDR3 is 16 amino acids. V lost 5 bases, J lost 0 bases, and 9 bases stayed unmatched. The CDR3 DNA reads as TGTGCCAGTAGTGCCCGGGGGGGAGGAGGCTCCTACGAGCAGTACTTC. It yields the protein CASSARGGGGSYEQYF.

CDR3 bases: TGTGCCAGCAGTATCTCCTACGAGCAGTACTTC. This encodes CASSISYEQYF. V is TRBV12-3 or TRBV12-4 and J is TRBJ2-7; D unclear. There are 11 residues in the CDR3. V lost 5 bases and J lost 0, with 2 bases in between.